The T cell receptor beta chain under discussion was sequenced for a study of CD8 T cells in ankylosing spondylitis. Broader study findings: Clones that were linked to disease were CD8+ and were relatively rare in peripheral blood. Both synovial fluid and blood in reactive arthritis had previously been reported to carry some motif variants. According to the report, clones linked to the disease were significantly enriched in matched synovial fluid samples taken from ankylosing spondylitis patients.

Trimming cost V 1 base and J 5 bases, with 14 bases left between them. The CDR3 loop spans 15 amino acids. Germline-derived CDR1 and CDR2 are LGHDT and YNNKEL (reference sequence). This clonotype was seen ten or more times. No antigen is known for it. In making TCR beta libraries, quantitative 5'-RACE with molecular barcodes was used. Via MiXCR, TCRdb re-called the 5' RACE reads, giving one row per CDR3 protein. The table records more than 150,000 distinct CDR3 sequences, around a sixth of them present only once. Input material: blood, either unsorted or a sorted T cell fraction (not recorded which). This chain joins TRBV3-1 and TRBJ2-5; possibly TRBD1 for D (5 bases). This TCR derives from a male donor between 5 and 29 years old with ankylosing spondylitis or in good health (not recorded which). The CDR3, as DNA: TGTGCCAGCAGCCAAGCCAGGGTTACGGCGGAGACCCAGTACTTC. Its translation: CASSQARVTAETQYF.